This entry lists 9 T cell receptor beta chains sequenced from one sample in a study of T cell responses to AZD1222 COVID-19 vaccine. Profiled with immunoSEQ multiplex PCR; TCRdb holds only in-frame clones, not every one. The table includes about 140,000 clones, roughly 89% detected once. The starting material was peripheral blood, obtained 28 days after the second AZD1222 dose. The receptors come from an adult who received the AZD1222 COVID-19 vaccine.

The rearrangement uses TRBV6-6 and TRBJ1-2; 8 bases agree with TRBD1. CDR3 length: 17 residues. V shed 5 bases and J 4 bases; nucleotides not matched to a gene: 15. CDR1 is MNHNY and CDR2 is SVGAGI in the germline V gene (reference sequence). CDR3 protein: CASSPQGTGYSLYGYTF. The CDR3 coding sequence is TGTGCCAGCAGTCCACAAGGGACAGGATACAGCCTCTATGGCTACACCTTC.

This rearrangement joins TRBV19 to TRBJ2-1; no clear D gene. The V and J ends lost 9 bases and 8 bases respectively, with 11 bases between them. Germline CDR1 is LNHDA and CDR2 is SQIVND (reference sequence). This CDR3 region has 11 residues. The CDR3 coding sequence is TGTGCCAGCCGATCTAGAGATGAGCAGTTCTTC. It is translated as CASRSRDEQFF.

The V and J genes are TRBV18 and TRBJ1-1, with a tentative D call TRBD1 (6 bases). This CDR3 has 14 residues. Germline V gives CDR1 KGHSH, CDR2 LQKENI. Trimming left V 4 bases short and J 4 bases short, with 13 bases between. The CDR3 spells CASSLQGLGTEAFF. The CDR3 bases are TGTGCCAGCTCACTACAGGGATTAGGCACTGAAGCTTTCTTT.

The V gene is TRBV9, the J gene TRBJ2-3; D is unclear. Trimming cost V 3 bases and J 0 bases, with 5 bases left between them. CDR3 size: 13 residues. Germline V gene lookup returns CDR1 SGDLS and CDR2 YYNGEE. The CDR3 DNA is TGTGCCAGCAGCGCCACTAGCACAGATACGCAGTATTTT. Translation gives CASSATSTDTQYF.

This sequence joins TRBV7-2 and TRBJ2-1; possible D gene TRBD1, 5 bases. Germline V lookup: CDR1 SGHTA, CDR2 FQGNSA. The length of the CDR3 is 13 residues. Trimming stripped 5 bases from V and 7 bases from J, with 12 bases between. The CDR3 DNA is TGTGCCAGCAGCCCCCAGGGCTGGAATGAGCAGTTCTTC. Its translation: CASSPQGWNEQFF.

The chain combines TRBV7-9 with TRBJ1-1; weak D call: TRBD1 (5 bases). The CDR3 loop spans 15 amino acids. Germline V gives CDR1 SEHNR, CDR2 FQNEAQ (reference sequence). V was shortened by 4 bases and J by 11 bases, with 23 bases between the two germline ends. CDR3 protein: CASSSDSVRGKGAFF. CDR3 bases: TGTGCCAGCAGCTCGGACTCCGTACGCGGGAAGGGGGCTTTCTTT.

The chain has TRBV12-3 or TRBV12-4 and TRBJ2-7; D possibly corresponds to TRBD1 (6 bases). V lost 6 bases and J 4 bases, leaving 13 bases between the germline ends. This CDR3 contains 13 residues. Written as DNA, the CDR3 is TGTGCCAGCAGCTTGACAGGATGGTACGAGCAGTACTTC. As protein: CASSLTGWYEQYF.

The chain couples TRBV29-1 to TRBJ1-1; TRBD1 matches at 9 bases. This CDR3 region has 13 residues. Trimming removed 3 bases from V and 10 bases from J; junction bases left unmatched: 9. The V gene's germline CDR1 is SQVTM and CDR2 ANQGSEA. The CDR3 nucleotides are TGCAGCGTTGATAAGTCCGGGACAGGGTTAGCTTTCTTT. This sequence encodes CSVDKSGTGLAFF. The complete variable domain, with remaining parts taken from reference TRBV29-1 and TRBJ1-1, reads SAVISQKPSRDICQRGTSLTIQCQVDSQVTMMFWYRQQPGQSLTLIATANQGSEATYESGFVIDKFPISRPNLTFSTLTVSNMSPEDSSIYLCSVDKSGTGLAFFGQGTRLTVV.

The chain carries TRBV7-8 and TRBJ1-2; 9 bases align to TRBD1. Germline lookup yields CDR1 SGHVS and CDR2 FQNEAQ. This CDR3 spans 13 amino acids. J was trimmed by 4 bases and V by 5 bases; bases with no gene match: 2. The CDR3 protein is CASSKTGGYGYTF. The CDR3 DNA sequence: TGTGCCAGCAGCAAGACAGGGGGCTATGGCTACACCTTC.